These 23 T cell receptor beta chains were all obtained from the same sample, sequenced in a study of OX40 agonist ivuxolimab in advanced cancers. This table comes from immunoSEQ multiplex PCR, and its TCRdb copy is limited to in-frame clones, with some not included. The sample lists fewer than 70,000 clones, approximately 86% seen once, with under 3.5% in the top ten. The sequencing used CD4+ or CD8+ T cells sorted from blood, collected in a trial of the OX40 agonist ivuxolimab. The source of these receptors is an adult with an advanced solid tumor such as melanoma, head and neck, liver or kidney cancer.

This chain joins TRBV6-6 and TRBJ1-2; D is possibly TRBD1 (6 bases). There are 13 residues in the CDR3. The V gene lost 0 bases and the J gene lost 8 bases, with 10 bases spanning the gap. Germline V gene sequence: CDR1 MNHNY, CDR2 SVGAGI (reference sequence). DNA of the CDR3: TGTGCCAGCAGTTACTCGCAGGGGCAAGGCTACACCTTC. This encodes CASSYSQGQGYTF.

The chain is built from TRBV10-1 and TRBJ1-5, with TRBD1 matching over 10 bases. V lost 9 bases to trimming and J lost 2 bases; unmatched junction nucleotides: 4. This CDR3 spans 14 amino acids. Germline values: CDR1 WNHNN, CDR2 SYGVQD (reference sequence). The chain's CDR3 is CASSGTGGNQPQHF. CDR3 bases: TGCGCCAGTTCCGGGACAGGGGGCAATCAGCCCCAGCATTTT.

Comments on this clone: At the DNA level, this CDR3 is encoded by other sequences in the same sample as well. The chain combines TRBV28 with TRBJ1-5, with D possibly matching TRBD1 (6 bases). CDR3 size: 14 residues. Trimming shortened V by 6 bases and J by 7 bases, and 16 bases separated the two germline ends. CDR1 and CDR2 from the germline V gene are MDHEN and SYDVKM. The CDR3 DNA follows: TGTGCCAGCAGCTCGGGGGGCGGGGGGCAGCCCCAGCATTTT. The encoded protein is CASSSGGGGQPQHF.

This chain joins TRBV7-2 and TRBJ2-5, with TRBD2 matching 8 bases. There are 14 residues in the CDR3. Per the germline V gene, CDR1 is SGHTA and CDR2 is FQGNSA. The V gene end was trimmed by 8 bases and the J gene end by 3 bases; junction bases not matched to a gene: 8. The chain's CDR3 is CASVSGGAKETQYF. The CDR3 DNA sequence: TGTGCCAGCGTTTCCGGGGGGGCCAAAGAGACCCAGTACTTC. Complete variable domain (other parts from reference TRBV7-2 and TRBJ2-5): GAGVSQSPSNKVTEKGKDVELRCDPISGHTALYWYRQSLGQGLEFLIYFQGNSAPDKSGLPSDRFSAERTGGSVSTLTIQRTQQEDSAVYLCASVSGGAKETQYFGPGTRLLVL.

This chain joins TRBV27 and TRBJ1-4; D remains ambiguous. V was shortened by 2 bases and J by 15 bases, with 22 bases between the two germline ends. Per germline, CDR1 MNHEY and CDR2 SMNVEV (reference sequence). The CDR3 runs to 15 residues. The CDR3 DNA reads as TGTGCCAGCAGTTTAACCGGCCTATCCTCGGAGAAAGTGTTTTTT. This sequence encodes CASSLTGLSSEKVFF.

The chain couples TRBV5-7 to TRBJ1-6; D is perhaps TRBD1 (6 bases). TRBV5-7 is reported as an ORF; its role is uncertain. This CDR3 region has 16 residues. Trimming removed 0 bases from V and 4 bases from J, with 11 bases in between. CDR3 nucleotide sequence: TGTGCCAGCAGCTTGGTCGAGGGGGTTTATAATTCACCCCTCCACTTT. Protein product: CASSLVEGVYNSPLHF.

This chain links TRBV5-1 with TRBJ1-2; 9 bases agree with TRBD1. J was trimmed by 6 bases and V by 4 bases; bases with no gene match: 7. CDR1 is SGHRS, CDR2 YFSETQ, per germline. The CDR3 spans 14 residues. The CDR3 reads CASSVGQGVNGYTF. CDR3 DNA sequence: TGCGCCAGCAGCGTGGGACAGGGTGTCAATGGCTACACCTTC.

J is TRBJ2-1 and V is TRBV7-8; the D call may be TRBD1 or TRBD2 (5 bases each). V dropped 5 bases and J dropped 2 bases, with 13 bases sitting between them. CDR1 is SGHVS and CDR2 is FQNEAQ in the germline V gene. The length of the CDR3 is 15 residues. Here the CDR3 reads CASSNQRGTYNEQFF. Here the CDR3 DNA reads TGTGCCAGCAGCAACCAGAGGGGTACCTACAATGAGCAGTTCTTC.

The chain employs TRBV14 and TRBJ1-1; D unclear. The CDR3 consists of 14 residues. Germline CDR1 and CDR2: SGHDN and FVKESK. V lost 4 bases and J 0 bases, leaving 9 bases between the germline ends. DNA for the CDR3: TGTGCCAGCAGCCCAGGAACCCTGAACACTGAAGCTTTCTTT. Protein: CASSPGTLNTEAFF.

This chain joins TRBV5-6 and TRBJ2-3, with TRBD2 identical over 7 bases. The V gene's germline CDR1 is SGHDT and CDR2 YYEEEE. V trimming: 0 bases; J trimming: 8 bases; junction bases outside the gene matches: 9. The CDR3 is made up of 15 amino acids. The CDR3 loop reads CASSLADLAGATQYF. The DNA of the CDR3 is TGTGCCAGCAGCTTGGCCGATCTGGCGGGAGCTACGCAGTATTTT.

CDR3 loop: CSGGRDYEQYF. DNA of the CDR3: TGCAGCGGGGGACGGGACTACGAGCAGTACTTC. This chain uses TRBV29-1 with TRBJ2-7; perhaps D is TRBD1 or TRBD2 (5 bases each). This CDR3 is built from 11 residues. V was pared by 7 bases and J by 3 bases, with 10 bases between. CDR1 SQVTM and CDR2 ANQGSEA come from the germline V gene.

The table lists this clone with a count of one. Compared with germline, one end of the junction differs, possibly owing to a read error. The chain links TRBV7-9 to TRBJ1-2, with D unresolved. The CDR3 runs to 14 residues. Per the germline V gene, CDR1 is SEHNR and CDR2 is FQNEAQ (reference sequence). Here the CDR3 reads CASSLVLGGYGHTF. In DNA form, the CDR3 reads TGTGCCAGCAGCTTAGTACTGGGCGGCTATGGCCACACCTTC.

The chain combines TRBV6-5 with TRBJ2-3; D is uncertain. This CDR3 has 13 amino acids. The V end lost 5 bases, the J end lost 6 bases, and 12 bases lay between the germline ends. Germline CDR1 and CDR2: MNHEY and SVGAGI. This CDR3 reads CASSPRSGDTQYF. CDR3 bases: TGTGCCAGCAGTCCCCGGTCAGGTGATACGCAGTATTTT.

The V and J genes are TRBV7-6 and TRBJ2-1; 8 bases match TRBD2. The CDR3 is made up of 15 amino acids. Losses at the gene ends were 3 bases for V and 8 bases for J; bases not matched to a gene: 9. The germline gives CDR1 SGHVS, CDR2 FNYEAQ. CDR3 sequence (DNA): TGTGCCAGCAGCTTTAGGGGACTAGTCTTTGATGAGCAGTTCTTC. Amino acids: CASSFRGLVFDEQFF.

This clone was observed a handful of times. The chain links TRBV15 to TRBJ1-6; no clear D. The CDR3 is made up of 14 amino acids. Trimming pared 0 bases from V and 7 bases from J, leaving 7 bases between. CDR1 is LNHNV and CDR2 is YYDKDF in the germline V gene (reference sequence). The CDR3 region is CATSRDLPNSPLHF. In nucleotides, the CDR3 is TGTGCCACCAGCAGAGATCTTCCGAATTCACCCCTCCACTTT. Complete variable domain (other parts from reference TRBV15 and TRBJ1-6): DAMVIQNPRYQVTQFGKPVTLSCSQTLNHNVMYWYQQKSSQAPKLLFHYYDKDFNNEADTPDNFQSRRPNTSFCFLDIRSPGLGDTAMYLCATSRDLPNSPLHFGNGTRLTVT.

The chain links TRBV7-2 to TRBJ1-2, with 9 bases that match TRBD1. Germline CDR1 reads SGHTA; CDR2 reads FQGNSA. With V trimmed by 5 bases and J by 8 bases, 12 bases remained unmatched. The CDR3 loop spans 15 amino acids. As DNA, the CDR3 is TGTGCCAGCAGCCCGGACCGGGACAGGGTAGGAGGCTACACCTTC. It yields the protein CASSPDRDRVGGYTF.

The chain recombines TRBV5-1 with TRBJ2-2; the D is unclear. With 0 bases removed from V and 5 bases from J, the gap between germline ends came to 11 bases. The length of the CDR3 is 15 residues. Per germline, CDR1 SGHRS and CDR2 YFSETQ. CDR3 DNA sequence: TGCGCCAGCAGCTTGGGGCTGGTTCAGACCGGGGAGCTGTTTTTT. It codes for CASSLGLVQTGELFF.

The rearrangement joins TRBV28 to TRBJ1-5, with a tentative D call TRBD1 (6 bases). The germline V and J ends were trimmed by 6 bases and 3 bases, with 18 bases remaining between them. This CDR3 has 16 amino acids. Germline lookup yields CDR1 MDHEN and CDR2 SYDVKM. The CDR3 region has the DNA TGTGCCAGCAGCTCCTTTCCCGGACAGCACAATCAGCCCCAGCATTTT. Amino acids: CASSSFPGQHNQPQHF.

The chain carries TRBV7-2 and TRBJ1-2, with unresolved D. This CDR3 contains 15 residues. Trimming shortened V by 4 bases and J by 4 bases, and 16 bases separated the two germline ends. Per germline, CDR1 SGHTA and CDR2 FQGNSA. The CDR3 bases are TGTGCCAGCAGCTCTAGTTCGACCCGACTCTATGGCTACACCTTC. Translating it yields CASSSSSTRLYGYTF.

The J gene is TRBJ1-5, the V gene TRBV4-1; 7 nucleotides match TRBD1. This CDR3 has 15 amino acids. Germline CDR1 reads MGHRA; CDR2 reads YSYEKL. Trimming cost V 4 bases and J 4 bases; bases outside gene matches: 7. CDR3 nucleotide sequence: TGCGCCAGCAGCCTCAACTCGGGACAGAATCAGCCCCAGCATTTT. Translation gives CASSLNSGQNQPQHF.

The V gene is TRBV27, the J gene TRBJ2-7; D remains ambiguous. Trimming took 6 bases from V and 3 from J, leaving 15 bases between them. The CDR3 length is 14 residues. CDR1 and CDR2 from the germline V gene are MNHEY and SMNVEV (reference sequence). CDR3 sequence (DNA): TGTGCCAGCAGCCAAGACCCCGGTAGCTACGAGCAGTACTTC. This gives the protein CASSQDPGSYEQYF.

The chain couples TRBV28 to TRBJ1-4; D uncertain. CDR1 and CDR2 (germline): MDHEN, SYDVKM. Deletions cut 6 bases from V and 0 bases from J, with 17 bases between. CDR3 length: 17 amino acids. CDR3: CASRIGQAYATNEKLFF. The CDR3 nucleotides are TGTGCCAGCAGGATCGGGCAGGCTTATGCAACTAATGAAAAACTGTTTTTT.

The J gene is TRBJ2-6, the V gene TRBV30; D is possibly TRBD2 (7 bases). Looked up from germline, CDR1 is GTSNPN and CDR2 is SVGIG (reference sequence). CDR3 size: 20 residues. Trimming took 2 bases from V and 2 from J, leaving 25 bases between them. The chain's CDR3 is CAWSSQGRVRDLAGANVLTF. The CDR3 bases are TGTGCCTGGAGTTCTCAGGGGAGGGTTCGGGATCTGGCTGGGGCCAACGTCCTGACTTTC.